The next 27 T cell receptor beta chains were all read from a single sample in a study of blood T cell repertoires in COVID-19. Clones were read by immunoSEQ multiplex PCR, and TCRdb kept only the in-frame ones, dropping some. Of 150,000 or so clones in the sample, 70% to 85% were seen once. Source material: peripheral blood. The receptors come from an elderly woman with acute or convalescent COVID-19.

This sequence joins TRBV12-3 or TRBV12-4 and TRBJ2-1; 8 bases are shared with TRBD2. This CDR3 is 12 amino acids long. V lost 8 bases to trimming and J lost 16 bases; unmatched junction nucleotides: 13. The CDR3 DNA is TGTGCCAGCTGCTTGATCGGGACTAGAAGCTTCTTC. The encoded protein is CASCLIGTRSFF.

Only a few counts were recorded for this clone. Other DNA sequences in this sample translate to the same CDR3. The chain couples TRBV5-1 to TRBJ1-1; a weak D match, TRBD1 (6 bases). V lost 3 bases, J lost 1 base, and 10 bases lay in between. The CDR3 has 14 amino acids. Germline lookup yields CDR1 SGHRS and CDR2 YFSETQ. The CDR3 loop reads CASSSGQPNTEAFF. In nucleotides, the CDR3 is TGCGCCAGCAGCTCCGGACAGCCGAACACTGAAGCTTTCTTT.

The chain is built from TRBV15 and TRBJ1-3; no reliable D call. The CDR3 has 16 amino acids. Per the germline V gene, CDR1 is LNHNV and CDR2 is YYDKDF (reference sequence). V dropped 0 bases and J dropped 0 bases, with 9 bases sitting between them. The CDR3 DNA reads as TGTGCCACCAGCAGAGATTTGGCGGGCTCTGGAAACACCATATATTTT. Its translation: CATSRDLAGSGNTIYF.

The gene calls are TRBV18 and TRBJ2-7; weak D call: TRBD1 (6 bases). Germline V lookup: CDR1 KGHSH, CDR2 LQKENI. This CDR3 is built from 15 residues. With 0 bases removed from V and 5 bases from J, the gap between germline ends came to 14 bases. The CDR3 reads CASSPPSLRGNEQYF. CDR3 DNA sequence: TGTGCCAGCTCACCACCGAGCCTTAGGGGGAACGAGCAGTACTTC.

The chain recombines TRBV7-2 with TRBJ1-2; TRBD1 is a possible D gene (6 bases). V dropped 3 bases and J dropped 2 bases, with 10 bases sitting between them. This CDR3 spans 14 amino acids. Germline CDR1 and CDR2: SGHTA and FQGNSA. The chain's CDR3 is CASSFGGGNYGYTF. CDR3 sequence (DNA): TGTGCCAGCAGCTTTGGGGGCGGGAACTATGGCTACACCTTC.

To note about this clone: Other DNA sequences in this specimen translate into the identical CDR3. The chain is built from TRBV6-5 and TRBJ1-2, with D perhaps TRBD1 (5 bases). Trimming took off 6 bases at V and 2 bases at J, with 13 bases between the two ends. From germline, CDR1 is MNHEY and CDR2 SVGAGI. The CDR3 sequence is 14 residues long. For the CDR3, the DNA is TGTGCCAGCAGCCCGAGCGGGGGGAACTATGGCTACACCTTC. Its protein is CASSPSGGNYGYTF.

The chain is built from TRBV27 and TRBJ1-1; D remains unclear. Germline V gene sequence: CDR1 MNHEY, CDR2 SMNVEV (reference sequence). V gave up 6 bases and J gave up 0 bases, with 8 bases separating them. This CDR3 is built from 13 residues. The CDR3, as DNA: TGTGCCAGCAGAATCAGATTGAACACTGAAGCTTTCTTT. Translating it yields CASRIRLNTEAFF.

The chain has TRBV19 and TRBJ2-2, with a tentative D call TRBD1 (5 bases). This CDR3 is built from 17 residues. From germline, CDR1 is LNHDA and CDR2 SQIVND (reference sequence). V dropped 6 bases and J dropped 3 bases, with 20 bases sitting between them. CDR3 loop: CASSQPDILWDTGELFF. CDR3 coding DNA: TGTGCCAGTAGCCAACCGGACATTTTGTGGGACACCGGGGAGCTGTTTTTT.

This chain uses TRBV30 with TRBJ2-3; the match to TRBD2 covers 15 bases. CDR1 and CDR2 (germline): GTSNPN, SVGIG (reference sequence). The CDR3 spans 16 residues. V shed 5 bases and J 8 bases; nucleotides not matched to a gene: 11. CDR3 coding DNA: TGTGCCTGGGTGCTAAGGACTAGCGGGAGGGCCGGTACGCAGTATTTT. Translation: CAWVLRTSGRAGTQYF.

The chain carries TRBV4-2 and TRBJ2-5; D might be TRBD1 (5 bases). The CDR3 is 17 residues long. Germline V gene sequence: CDR1 LGHNA, CDR2 YNFKEQ. Trimming removed 0 bases at V and 5 bases at J, with 19 bases between. The CDR3 spells CASSQDLGQGVLETQYF. CDR3 nucleotide sequence: TGTGCCAGCAGCCAAGATCTGGGCCAGGGTGTACTGGAGACCCAGTACTTC.

The CDR3 DNA reads as TGCGCCAGCAGCTTAGATTCGGGAGACACTGAAGCTTTCTTT. Protein product: CASSLDSGDTEAFF. The V and J genes are TRBV5-1 and TRBJ1-1, with D unclear. This CDR3 comprises 14 residues. Trimming shortened V by 2 bases and J by 3 bases, and 11 bases separated the two germline ends. Germline loops: CDR1 SGHRS, CDR2 YFSETQ.

The genes are TRBV9 and TRBJ2-1; TRBD2 aligns across 11 bases. V dropped 2 bases and J dropped 4; count of bases not matched to a gene: 8. Germline loops: CDR1 SGDLS, CDR2 YYNGEE. The CDR3 runs 17 residues. DNA of the CDR3: TGTGCCAGCAGCGTTCCGATAGCGGGAGGGCCTTACAATGAGCAGTTCTTC. This codes for CASSVPIAGGPYNEQFF. The full variable domain, rest sourced from reference TRBV9 and TRBJ2-1, is DSGVTQTPKHLITATGQRVTLRCSPRSGDLSVYWYQQSLDQGLQFLIQYYNGEERAKGNILERFSAQQFPDLHSELNLSSLELGDSALYFCASSVPIAGGPYNEQFFGPGTRLTVL.

This clone was picked up a small number of times. This chain links TRBV6-5 with TRBJ1-1, with D unclear. V lost 3 bases to trimming and J lost 8 bases, with 13 bases between them. The CDR3 runs to 13 residues. Germline lookup yields CDR1 MNHEY and CDR2 SVGAGI. CDR3 DNA sequence: TGTGCCAGCAGTTATCAGGTACTCTCCGAAGCTTTCTTT. Translation: CASSYQVLSEAFF.

The rearrangement uses TRBV3-1 (or the pseudogene TRBV3-2) and TRBJ2-7, with TRBD2 identical over 7 bases. Germline loops: CDR1 LGHDT, CDR2 YNNKEL (reference sequence). The CDR3 extends over 18 amino acids. V dropped 2 bases and J dropped 7; count of bases not matched to a gene: 20. CDR3 sequence reads: CASSQSRGLGGNLREQYF. The CDR3 coding sequence is TGTGCCAGCAGCCAAAGTAGGGGCTTGGGGGGGAACCTACGAGAGCAGTACTTC.

The genes are TRBV5-1 and TRBJ1-4; D is possibly TRBD1 (6 bases). V lost 3 bases to trimming and J lost 7 bases, with 13 bases between them. The CDR3 contains 14 residues. CDR1 is SGHRS, CDR2 YFSETQ, per germline. CDR3 DNA sequence: TGCGCCAGCAGCTCGGAGGGGGAGGGTGAAAAACTGTTTTTT. Translation: CASSSEGEGEKLFF.

The chain links TRBV11-2 to TRBJ1-5; no clear D. Germline CDR1 is SGHAT and CDR2 is FQNNGV. V lost 3 bases to trimming and J lost 6 bases, with 6 bases between them. The CDR3 is 12 amino acids. CDR3 region: CASSLSGQPQHF. CDR3 coding DNA: TGTGCCAGCAGCTTGAGCGGTCAGCCCCAGCATTTT.

This chain uses TRBV7-6 with TRBJ2-1, with 10 bases identical to TRBD2. This CDR3 is built from 16 residues. Germline CDR1 SGHVS, CDR2 FNYEAQ. The trim removed 4 bases at V and 4 bases at J, leaving 7 bases unmatched. The CDR3 coding sequence is TGTGCCAGCAGCTCGGGACTAGCGAGTGGGTACAATGAGCAGTTCTTC. Amino acids: CASSSGLASGYNEQFF.

This clone is a singleton in its sample. The genes are TRBV18 and TRBJ1-3; 10 bases align to TRBD1. Trimming took 0 bases from V and 0 from J; bases not matched to a gene: 5. CDR3 length: 18 residues. CDR1 and CDR2 from the germline V gene are KGHSH and LQKENI. CDR3 nucleotides: TGTGCCAGCTCACCACCTGAGACAGGGGGCCTCTCTGGAAACACCATATATTTT. Translated, it gives CASSPPETGGLSGNTIYF.

The chain joins TRBV6-5 to TRBJ2-7; D is possibly TRBD2 (5 bases). Trimming took 8 bases from V and 1 from J, leaving 12 bases between them. Germline lookup yields CDR1 MNHEY and CDR2 SVGAGI. CDR3 size: 13 residues. DNA for the CDR3: TGTGCCAGCGGGCGAGGGCCGTCCTACGAGCAGTACTTC. This encodes CASGRGPSYEQYF.

This sequence joins TRBV9 and TRBJ2-3; D perhaps matches TRBD1 (6 bases). V gave up 0 bases and J gave up 2 bases, with 10 bases separating them. CDR3 length: 15 residues. The germline gives CDR1 SGDLS, CDR2 YYNGEE. The CDR3, as DNA: TGTGCCAGCAGCGTAGGACAGGCCCTCACAGATACGCAGTATTTT. This gives the protein CASSVGQALTDTQYF.

The chain recombines TRBV7-2 with TRBJ1-5, with TRBD1 matching over 7 bases. This CDR3 spans 16 amino acids. CDR1 is SGHTA, CDR2 FQGNSA, per germline. With V trimmed by 5 bases and J by 0 bases, 7 bases remained unmatched. The CDR3 DNA follows: TGTGCCAGCAGCCTATGGACAGGTACTAGCAATCAGCCCCAGCATTTT. This gives the protein CASSLWTGTSNQPQHF.

The CDR3, as DNA: TGTGCCAGCAGCGACCCAGGGGGATACTATGGCTACACCTTC. Translation: CASSDPGGYYGYTF. The chain is built from TRBV5-4 and TRBJ1-2, with 7 nucleotides matching TRBD1. Germline V CDR1 and CDR2: SGHNT, YYREEE (reference sequence). The CDR3 is 14 amino acids. V was clipped by 4 bases and J by 3 bases; unmatched bases: 6.

The V gene is TRBV2, the J gene TRBJ1-2; maybe TRBD1 (6 bases). Germline assignment: CDR1 SNHLY and CDR2 FYNNEI. Deletions cut 4 bases from V and 3 bases from J, with 15 bases between. This CDR3 region has 15 residues. CDR3 in DNA: TGTGCCAGCAGTGCCTCGGGGGGCGTCGACTATGGCTACACCTTC. Protein product: CASSASGGVDYGYTF.

The chain carries TRBV11-2 and TRBJ1-6; TRBD1 is a possible D gene (6 bases). This CDR3 is 16 amino acids long. CDR1 is SGHAT, CDR2 FQNNGV, per germline. Deletions cut 2 bases from V and 8 bases from J, with 16 bases between. In DNA, the CDR3 is TGTGCCAGCAGCTTACCTCCAGGGGTTGGGGATTCACCCCTCCACTTT. Translating it yields CASSLPPGVGDSPLHF.

The rearrangement uses TRBV27 and TRBJ1-4; D gene uncertain. This CDR3 region has 15 residues. V lost 11 bases and J 0 bases, leaving 16 bases between the germline ends. Germline loops: CDR1 MNHEY, CDR2 SMNVEV (reference sequence). Here the CDR3 DNA reads TGTGCCGGAGGGAAGAGGGAGGCAACTAATGAAAAACTGTTTTTT. It encodes CAGGKREATNEKLFF.

The V and J genes are TRBV6-5 and TRBJ2-2; TRBD1 matches 7 bases. Per germline, CDR1 MNHEY and CDR2 SVGAGI. The ends lost 4 bases at V and 3 bases at J; junction bases unmatched: 5. The length of the CDR3 is 15 residues. CDR3 nucleotide sequence: TGTGCCAGCAGTTTCAAGGACAGGTACACCGGGGAGCTGTTTTTT. It is translated as CASSFKDRYTGELFF.

The V call is TRBV5-1, the J call TRBJ1-2; D is perhaps TRBD1 (6 bases). Trimming pared 0 bases from V and 6 bases from J, leaving 15 bases between. This CDR3 comprises 15 residues. Germline-derived CDR1 and CDR2 are SGHRS and YFSETQ. CDR3 protein: CASSLAPGVADGYTF. The CDR3 region has the DNA TGCGCCAGCAGCTTGGCCCCAGGGGTTGCGGATGGCTACACCTTC.